This T cell receptor (beta chain) stems from a study of blood T cell repertoires in COVID-19. Study-level information: Samples taken during acute and convalescent COVID-19 were collected in the United States, Italy and Spain. In each case, the material was cDNA or gDNA derived from T cells, B-cell-depleted T cells, or PBMCs.

Germline V gene data show CDR1 as LNHNV and CDR2 as YYDKDF (reference sequence). The CDR3 is 14 amino acids. V was clipped by 1 base and J by 6 bases; unmatched bases: 5. Original handling: Nucleated cell counts were estimated from reference gene primer amplification. Sequencing used immunoSEQ multiplex PCR; TCRdb keeps in-frame clones, though not all of them. V, J and clone size were drawn from that table, and D and trimming were deduced from the DNA. The sample includes 130,000 to 150,000 clones, about four fifths of them seen just once. Sequencing was carried out using peripheral blood. The rearrangement joins TRBV15 to TRBJ1-1, with 7 bases lining up with TRBD1. The receptor's source is a man between 65 and 85 years old who had recovered from COVID-19. The CDR3 sequence: CATSRVSTGSEAFF. Here the CDR3 DNA reads TGTGCCACCAGCAGAGTCTCGACAGGGTCTGAAGCTTTCTTT.